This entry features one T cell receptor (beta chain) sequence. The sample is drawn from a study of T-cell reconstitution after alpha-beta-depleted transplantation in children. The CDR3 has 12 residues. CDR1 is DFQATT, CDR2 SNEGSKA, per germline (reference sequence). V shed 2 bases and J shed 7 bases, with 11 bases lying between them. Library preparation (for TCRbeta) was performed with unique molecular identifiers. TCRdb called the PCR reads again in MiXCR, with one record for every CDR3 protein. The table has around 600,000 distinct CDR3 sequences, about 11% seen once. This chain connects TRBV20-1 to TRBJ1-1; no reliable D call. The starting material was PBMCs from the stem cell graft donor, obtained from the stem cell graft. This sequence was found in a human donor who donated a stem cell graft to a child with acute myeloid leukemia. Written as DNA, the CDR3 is TGCAGTGCTAGAATAGGGAGGATTGAAGCTTTCTTT. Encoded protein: CSARIGRIEAFF.